A single T cell receptor (beta chain) is shown here with its context. Germline V lookup: CDR1 SNHLY, CDR2 FYNNEI. V lost 1 base and J 2 bases, leaving 9 bases between the germline ends. CDR3 size: 14 residues. Authors' data handling: In the immunoSEQ data, sequences were junction-only and lacked quality scores, so filtering differed. Clones were read by immunoSEQ multiplex PCR, and TCRdb kept only the in-frame ones, dropping some. D and trimming were read from the DNA, whereas the V and J calls and clone size are those reported in that table. The data contain about 2.3 million clones, over 90% of them singletons. This specimen comes from a study of shared clonotypes between healthy human individuals. On the study more broadly: Samples came from a couple of female and a few male donors aged 18 to 49.

The genes are TRBV2 and TRBJ2-7; D call uncertain. This TCR was recovered from a man aged 18 to 29 in good health. Some clones in this sample may be carry-over from other donors' samples. The sample comprised naive CD4+ T cells from PBMCs. Indicated subset: CD45RA+ positively selected. As DNA, the CDR3 is TGTGCCAGCAGTGAAGGAGACGGTCCCTACGAGCAGTACTTC. Translated: CASSEGDGPYEQYF.